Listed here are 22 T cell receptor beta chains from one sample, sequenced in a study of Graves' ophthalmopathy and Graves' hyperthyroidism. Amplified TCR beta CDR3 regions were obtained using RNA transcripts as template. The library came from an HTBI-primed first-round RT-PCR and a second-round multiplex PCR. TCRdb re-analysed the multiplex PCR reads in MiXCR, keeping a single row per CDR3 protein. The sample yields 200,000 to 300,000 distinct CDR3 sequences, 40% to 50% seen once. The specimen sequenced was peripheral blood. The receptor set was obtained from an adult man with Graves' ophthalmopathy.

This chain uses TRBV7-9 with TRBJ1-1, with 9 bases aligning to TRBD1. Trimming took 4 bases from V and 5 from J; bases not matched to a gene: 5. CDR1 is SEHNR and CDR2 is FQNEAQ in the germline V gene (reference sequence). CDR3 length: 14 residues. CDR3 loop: CASSSSGTGTEAFF. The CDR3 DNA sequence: TGTGCCAGCAGCTCCTCCGGGACAGGGACTGAAGCTTTCTTT.

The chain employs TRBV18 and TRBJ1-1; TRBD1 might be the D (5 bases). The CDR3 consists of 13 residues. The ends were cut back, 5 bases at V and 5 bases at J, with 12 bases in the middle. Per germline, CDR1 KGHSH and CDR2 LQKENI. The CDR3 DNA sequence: TGTGCCAGCTCAATCGAGACAGTGACTGAAGCTTTCTTT. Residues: CASSIETVTEAFF.

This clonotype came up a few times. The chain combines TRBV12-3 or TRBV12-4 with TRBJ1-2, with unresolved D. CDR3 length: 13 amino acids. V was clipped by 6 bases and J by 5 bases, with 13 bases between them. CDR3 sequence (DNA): TGTGCCAGCAGCCCCCACCAGTCTTATGGCTACACCTTC. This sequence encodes CASSPHQSYGYTF.

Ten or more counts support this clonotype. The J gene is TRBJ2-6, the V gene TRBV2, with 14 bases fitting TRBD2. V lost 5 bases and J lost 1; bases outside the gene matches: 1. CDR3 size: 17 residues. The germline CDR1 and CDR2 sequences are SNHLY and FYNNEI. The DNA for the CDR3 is TGTGCCAGCAGTAGACTAGCGGGAGGGTCTGGGGCCAACGTCCTGACTTTC. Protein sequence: CASSRLAGGSGANVLTF.

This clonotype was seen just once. The CDR3 sequence: CSFQQGTEAFF. The DNA of the CDR3 is TGCAGCTTTCAACAGGGCACTGAAGCTTTCTTT. The V call is TRBV29-1, the J call TRBJ1-1; D perhaps matches TRBD1 (6 bases). The CDR3 loop spans 11 amino acids. Germline lookup yields CDR1 SQVTM and CDR2 ANQGSEA. V was pared by 8 bases and J by 4 bases, with 11 bases between. Based on the CDR3 plus reference TRBV29-1 and TRBJ1-1, the full variable domain is SAVISQKPSRDICQRGTSLTIQCQVDSQVTMMFWYRQQPGQSLTLIATANQGSEATYESGFVIDKFPISRPNLTFSTLTVSNMSPEDSSIYLCSFQQGTEAFFGQGTRLTVV.

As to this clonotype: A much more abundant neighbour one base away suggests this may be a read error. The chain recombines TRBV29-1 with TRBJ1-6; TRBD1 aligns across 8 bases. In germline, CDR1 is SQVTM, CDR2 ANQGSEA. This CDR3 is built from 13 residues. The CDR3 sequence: CSPPGQEGSPHHF. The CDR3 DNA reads TGCAGCCCGCCGGGACAGGAAGGTTCACCCCACCACTTT.

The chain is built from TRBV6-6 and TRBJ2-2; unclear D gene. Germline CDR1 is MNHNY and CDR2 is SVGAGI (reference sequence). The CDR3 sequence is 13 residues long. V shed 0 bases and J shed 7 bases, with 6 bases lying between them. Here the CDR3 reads CASSYSGFGELFF. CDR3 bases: TGTGCCAGCAGTTACTCGGGTTTCGGGGAGCTGTTTTTT.

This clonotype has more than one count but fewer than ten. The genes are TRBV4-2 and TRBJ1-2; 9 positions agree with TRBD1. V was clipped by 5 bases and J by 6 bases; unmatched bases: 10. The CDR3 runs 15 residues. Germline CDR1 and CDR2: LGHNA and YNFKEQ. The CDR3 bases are TGTGCCAGCAGCTTCAAGGACAGGGGAAAGGATGGCTACACCTTC. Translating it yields CASSFKDRGKDGYTF.

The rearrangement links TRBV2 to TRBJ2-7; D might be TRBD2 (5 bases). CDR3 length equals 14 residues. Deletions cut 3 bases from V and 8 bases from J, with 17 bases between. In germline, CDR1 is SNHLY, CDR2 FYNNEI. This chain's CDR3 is CASSDEGSISKQYF. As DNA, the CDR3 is TGTGCCAGCAGTGACGAGGGCAGTATTTCGAAGCAGTACTTC.

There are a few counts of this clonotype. The CDR3 is CSAPGPTEQYF. CDR3 nucleotide sequence: TGCAGTGCCCCCGGCCCCACCGAGCAGTACTTC. The chain links TRBV20-1 to TRBJ2-7, with no clear D. Trimming pared 6 bases from V and 6 bases from J, leaving 12 bases between. In germline, CDR1 is DFQATT, CDR2 SNEGSKA (reference sequence). This CDR3 has 11 residues.

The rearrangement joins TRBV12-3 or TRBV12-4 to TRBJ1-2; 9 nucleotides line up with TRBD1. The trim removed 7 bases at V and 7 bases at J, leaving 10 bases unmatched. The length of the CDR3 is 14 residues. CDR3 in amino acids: CASNPGQGLGGYTF. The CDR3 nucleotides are TGTGCCAGCAATCCGGGACAGGGATTGGGTGGCTACACCTTC.

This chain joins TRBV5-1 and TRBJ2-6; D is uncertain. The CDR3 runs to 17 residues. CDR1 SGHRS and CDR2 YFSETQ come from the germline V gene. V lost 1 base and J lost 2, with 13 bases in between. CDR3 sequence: CASSLSAGLAGANVLTF. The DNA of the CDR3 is TGCGCCAGCAGCTTGTCGGCAGGCCTAGCTGGGGCCAACGTCCTGACTTTC.

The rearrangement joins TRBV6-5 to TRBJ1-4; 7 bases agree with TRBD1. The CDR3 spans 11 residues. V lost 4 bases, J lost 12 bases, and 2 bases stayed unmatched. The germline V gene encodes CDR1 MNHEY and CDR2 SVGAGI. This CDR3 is CASSFQGELFF. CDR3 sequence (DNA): TGTGCCAGCAGTTTCCAGGGGGAACTGTTTTTT.

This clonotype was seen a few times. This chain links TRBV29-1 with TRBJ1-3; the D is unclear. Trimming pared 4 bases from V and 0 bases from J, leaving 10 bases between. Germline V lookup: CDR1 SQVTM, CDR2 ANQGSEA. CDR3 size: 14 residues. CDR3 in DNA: TGCAGCGTTGTAGAATCGAGCTCTGGAAACACCATATATTTT. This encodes CSVVESSSGNTIYF.

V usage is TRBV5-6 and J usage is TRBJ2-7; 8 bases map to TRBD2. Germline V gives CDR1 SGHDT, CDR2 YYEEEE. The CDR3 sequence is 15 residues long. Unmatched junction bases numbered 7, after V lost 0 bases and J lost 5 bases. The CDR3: CASSLVAGGRHEQYF. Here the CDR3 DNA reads TGTGCCAGCAGCTTGGTGGCGGGGGGCCGCCACGAGCAGTACTTC. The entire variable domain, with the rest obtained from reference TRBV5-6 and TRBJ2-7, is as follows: DAGVTQSPTHLIKTRGQQVTLRCSPKSGHDTVSWYQQALGQGPQFIFQYYEEEERQRGNFPDRFSGHQFPNYSSELNVNALLLGDSALYLCASSLVAGGRHEQYFGPGTRLTVT.

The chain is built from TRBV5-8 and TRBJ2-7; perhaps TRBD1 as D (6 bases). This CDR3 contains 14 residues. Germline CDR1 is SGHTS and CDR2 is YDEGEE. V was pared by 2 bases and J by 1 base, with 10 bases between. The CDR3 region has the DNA TGTGCCAGCAGCTTACGGGACACGTCCTACGAGCAGTACTTC. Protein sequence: CASSLRDTSYEQYF.

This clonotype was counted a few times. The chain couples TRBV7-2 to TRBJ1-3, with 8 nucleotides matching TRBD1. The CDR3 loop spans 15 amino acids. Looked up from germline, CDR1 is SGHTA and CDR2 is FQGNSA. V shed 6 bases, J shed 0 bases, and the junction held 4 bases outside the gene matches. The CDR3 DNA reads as TGTGCCAGCAGTAACAGGGGGACCTCTGGAAACACCATATATTTT. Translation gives CASSNRGTSGNTIYF. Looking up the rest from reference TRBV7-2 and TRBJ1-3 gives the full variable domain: GAGVSQSPSNKVTEKGKDVELRCDPISGHTALYWYRQSLGQGLEFLIYFQGNSAPDKSGLPSDRFSAERTGGSVSTLTIQRTQQEDSAVYLCASSNRGTSGNTIYFGEGSWLTVV.

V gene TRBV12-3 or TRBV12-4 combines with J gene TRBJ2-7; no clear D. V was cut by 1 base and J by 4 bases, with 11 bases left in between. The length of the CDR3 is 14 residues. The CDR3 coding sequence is TGTGCCAGCAGTTTAGAAGACCGTATGTACGAGCAGTACTTC. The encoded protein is CASSLEDRMYEQYF.

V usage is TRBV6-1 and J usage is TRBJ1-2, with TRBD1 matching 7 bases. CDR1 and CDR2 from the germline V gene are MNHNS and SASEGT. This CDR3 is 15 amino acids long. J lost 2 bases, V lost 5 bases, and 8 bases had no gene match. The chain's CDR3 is CASSYTGTENYGYTF. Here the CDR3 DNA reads TGTGCCAGCAGTTACACCGGGACAGAAAACTATGGCTACACCTTC.

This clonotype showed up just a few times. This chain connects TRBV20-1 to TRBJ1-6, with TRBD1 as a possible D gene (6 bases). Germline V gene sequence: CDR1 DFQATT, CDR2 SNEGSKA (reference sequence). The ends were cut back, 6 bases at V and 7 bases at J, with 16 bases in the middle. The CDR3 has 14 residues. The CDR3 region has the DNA TGCAGTGCCGTATCGCAGGGGCCGAATTCACCCCTCCACTTT. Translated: CSAVSQGPNSPLHF.

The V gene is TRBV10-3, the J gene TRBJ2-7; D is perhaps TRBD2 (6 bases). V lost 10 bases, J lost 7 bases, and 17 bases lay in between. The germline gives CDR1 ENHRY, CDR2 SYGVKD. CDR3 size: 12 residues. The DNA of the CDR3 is TGTGCCAGCAAGGAGGCAGGGAGGGAGCAGTACTTC. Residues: CASKEAGREQYF.

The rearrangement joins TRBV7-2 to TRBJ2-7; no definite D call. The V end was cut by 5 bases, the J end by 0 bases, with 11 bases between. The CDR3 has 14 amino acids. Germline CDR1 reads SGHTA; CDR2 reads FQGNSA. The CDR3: CASSRDGSSYEQYF. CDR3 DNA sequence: TGTGCCAGCAGCCGAGACGGAAGCTCCTACGAGCAGTACTTC.